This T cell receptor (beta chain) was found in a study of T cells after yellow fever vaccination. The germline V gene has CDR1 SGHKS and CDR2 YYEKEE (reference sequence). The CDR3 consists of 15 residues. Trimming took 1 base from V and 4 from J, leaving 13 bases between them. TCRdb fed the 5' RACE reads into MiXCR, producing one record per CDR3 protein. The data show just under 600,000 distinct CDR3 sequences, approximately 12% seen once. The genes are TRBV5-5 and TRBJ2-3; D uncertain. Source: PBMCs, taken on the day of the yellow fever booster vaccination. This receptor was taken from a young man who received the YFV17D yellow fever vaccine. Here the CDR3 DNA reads TGTGCCAGCAGCTTGAGGGTACGGTGGGCAGATACGCAGTATTTT. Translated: CASSLRVRWADTQYF.